The sequence of this T cell receptor beta chain was determined in a study of Ad26.COV2.S vaccination and SARS-CoV-2 variants. Study summary: In the study, Ad26.COV2.S was injected intramuscularly once, or twice 56 days apart.

The method was immunoSEQ multiplex PCR; TCRdb's version includes in-frame clones alone and lacks a portion of them. The data contain about 350,000 clones, roughly 84% of them singletons. This sample's treatment: some 20 received Ad26.COV2.S at low or high dose, single or two shots; about five received placebo; per-sample allocation not given. On day 63 after the first injection, vaccine and placebo recipients gave samples. An Ad26 vector was used to express Wuhan-strain SARS-CoV-2 spike as the vaccine. V was cut by 1 base and J by 16 bases, with 11 bases left in between. Germline values: CDR1 LGHDT, CDR2 YNNKEL (reference sequence). The CDR3 sequence is 12 residues long.

The J gene is TRBJ2-6, the V gene TRBV3-1 (or the pseudogene TRBV3-2), with D tentatively TRBD1 or TRBD2 (5 bases each). This TCR was recovered from a person aged 18-65 years who received the Ad26.COV2.S COVID-19 vaccine or a placebo. The input for sequencing was peripheral blood, taken in a trial of Ad26.COV2.S vaccine versus placebo. The CDR3: CASSQAGTNLTF. In DNA, the CDR3 is TGTGCCAGCAGCCAAGCAGGGACCAATCTGACTTTC.